What follows is one TCR beta chain and its context. Its antigen is undetermined. This specimen belongs to a study of pediatric ulcerative colitis. At colonoscopy, a blood sample was also collected. The assay was run at survey level. Sequencing depth was up to 500,000 reads per sample. Libraries were prepared by immunoSEQ multiplex PCR; TCRdb keeps only in-frame clonotypes and omits some of them. Of under 70,000 clones listed, 85% to 90% were seen once; the top ten hold nearly 1.5%. The CDR3 loop spans 12 amino acids. From germline, CDR1 is ENHRY and CDR2 SYGVKD. V dropped 4 bases and J dropped 7; count of bases not matched to a gene: 2. Findings of the study overall: Acute severe colitis showed lower rectal diversity from clonal expansions.

This chain links TRBV10-3 with TRBJ1-2, with 8 bases identical to TRBD1. This clonotype originated in a boy between 10 and 17 years old who was a control in a study of pediatric ulcerative colitis. Material for sequencing was blood. The CDR3 sequence: CAISGTGSGYTF. As DNA, the CDR3 is TGTGCCATCAGTGGGACAGGGTCTGGCTACACCTTC.